A single sample gave rise to the 19 T cell receptor beta chains below, sequenced in a study of T-cell memory formation after mild COVID-19. TCRdb independently ran MiXCR on the 5' RACE reads; one entry per CDR3 protein. The sample includes roughly 600,000 distinct CDR3 sequences, around 17% of them seen just once. The sequenced material came from PBMCs or a T cell subset sorted from them (not recorded which). The receptors were sampled from an adult woman who had mild COVID-19 (a few samples of this study predate the infection). Cell type and time point are not known.

This chain links TRBV12-3 or TRBV12-4 with TRBJ2-3; 12 bases map to TRBD2. There are 14 residues in the CDR3. V lost 5 bases, J lost 7 bases, and 4 bases stayed unmatched. The CDR3 protein is CASSGLAGLYTQYF. DNA of the CDR3: TGTGCCAGCAGTGGACTAGCGGGGTTATATACGCAGTATTTT.

The chain joins TRBV20-1 to TRBJ2-7; D is unresolved. This CDR3 region has 12 residues. CDR1 is DFQATT, CDR2 SNEGSKA, per germline (reference sequence). The V end was cut by 0 bases, the J end by 6 bases, with 9 bases between. CDR3 region: CSARDYSTEQYF. CDR3 in DNA: TGCAGTGCTAGAGATTATTCCACCGAGCAGTACTTC.

This clonotype was picked up many times. V and J are TRBV10-3 and TRBJ2-7; 12 bases fit TRBD1. Germline lookup yields CDR1 ENHRY and CDR2 SYGVKD. The length of the CDR3 is 13 residues. After removal of 10 bases from V and 7 bases from J, the junction contained 8 bases not matched to a gene. The chain's CDR3 is CATTGTGGTEQYF. CDR3 nucleotide sequence: TGTGCCACGACCGGGACAGGGGGCACGGAGCAGTACTTC.

The gene calls are TRBV5-1 and TRBJ1-1; D gene ambiguous. Germline CDR1 is SGHRS and CDR2 is YFSETQ. There are 15 residues in the CDR3. Trimming took off 0 bases at V and 1 base at J, with 10 bases between the two ends. The DNA of the CDR3 is TGCGCCAGCAGCTTGGTCCCAGAACCGAACACTGAAGCTTTCTTT. Encoded protein: CASSLVPEPNTEAFF.

The chain employs TRBV29-1 and TRBJ2-2; D gene uncertain. The CDR3 contains 15 residues. V lost 3 bases and J 0 bases, leaving 11 bases between the germline ends. Germline lookup yields CDR1 SQVTM and CDR2 ANQGSEA. CDR3 amino acids: CSVEVMGTNTGELFF. CDR3 nucleotide sequence: TGCAGCGTTGAGGTTATGGGTACGAACACCGGGGAGCTGTTTTTT.

The chain combines TRBV12-3 or TRBV12-4 with TRBJ2-4; 7 nucleotides agree with TRBD1. The CDR3 extends over 13 amino acids. The ends lost 6 bases at V and 10 bases at J; junction bases unmatched: 9. The CDR3 DNA reads TGTGCCAGCAGCCAGACAGGGACCGCTATTCAGTACTTC. Translating gives CASSQTGTAIQYF.

The CDR3 loop is CATSDSAGTGSNEQFF. The CDR3 bases are TGTGCCACCAGTGATTCTGCCGGGACAGGGAGCAATGAGCAGTTCTTC. The chain recombines TRBV24-1 with TRBJ2-1; 9 bases line up with TRBD1. The CDR3 runs to 16 residues. Germline CDR1 reads KGHDR; CDR2 reads SFDVKD. With V trimmed by 2 bases and J by 6 bases, 7 bases remained unmatched.

This clonotype was counted a few times. The genes are TRBV9 and TRBJ1-1, with 11 bases matching TRBD1. Germline CDR1 SGDLS, CDR2 YYNGEE. CDR3 length: 13 amino acids. Losses at the gene ends were 4 bases for V and 10 bases for J; bases not matched to a gene: 6. The CDR3 nucleotides are TGTGCCAGCAGCCCGGGACAGGGGGTTGTAGCTTTCTTT. Encoded protein: CASSPGQGVVAFF.

This rearrangement joins TRBV9 to TRBJ2-2, with 7 nucleotides matching TRBD2. CDR1 and CDR2 from the germline V gene are SGDLS and YYNGEE. The trim removed 7 bases at V and 0 bases at J, leaving 15 bases unmatched. The CDR3 has 18 residues. As DNA, the CDR3 is TGTGCCAGCGGAACGAGACTAGCCCTTTCCGCGAACACCGGGGAGCTGTTTTTT. Its translation: CASGTRLALSANTGELFF.

This chain connects TRBV24-1 to TRBJ1-2; D gene uncertain. This CDR3 is built from 14 residues. Trimming shortened V by 4 bases and J by 4 bases, and 12 bases separated the two germline ends. Looked up from germline, CDR1 is KGHDR and CDR2 is SFDVKD. The CDR3 DNA sequence: TGTGCCACCAGTGAGAGCGTCCGTAGCTATGGCTACACCTTC. Amino acid sequence: CATSESVRSYGYTF.

V is TRBV5-1 and J is TRBJ1-1, with a tentative D call TRBD1 (6 bases). The V end was cut by 6 bases, the J end by 5 bases, with 14 bases between. This CDR3 is built from 13 residues. In germline, CDR1 is SGHRS, CDR2 YFSETQ. CDR3 loop: CASNKDSFTEAFF. The CDR3 nucleotides read TGCGCCAGCAACAAGGACAGCTTTACTGAAGCTTTCTTT.

This clonotype showed up many times. The rearrangement uses TRBV7-2 and TRBJ2-7; weak D call: TRBD1 (6 bases). The CDR3 extends over 18 amino acids. Trimming took off 0 bases at V and 3 bases at J, with 21 bases between the two ends. Germline CDR1 and CDR2: SGHTA and FQGNSA. The CDR3: CASSLARISGALVYEQYF. CDR3 sequence (DNA): TGTGCCAGCAGCTTAGCCCGGATTTCAGGGGCCCTCGTCTACGAGCAGTACTTC. The whole variable domain, filled in from reference TRBV7-2 and TRBJ2-7, reads GAGVSQSPSNKVTEKGKDVELRCDPISGHTALYWYRQSLGQGLEFLIYFQGNSAPDKSGLPSDRFSAERTGGSVSTLTIQRTQQEDSAVYLCASSLARISGALVYEQYFGPGTRLTVT.

This clonotype has more than one count but fewer than ten. J is TRBJ2-7 and V is TRBV5-6; D could derive from TRBD1 or TRBD2 (5 bases each). The V and J ends lost 2 bases and 5 bases respectively, with 14 bases between them. The length of the CDR3 is 14 residues. Germline loops: CDR1 SGHDT, CDR2 YYEEEE. CDR3 DNA sequence: TGTGCCAGCAGCTTCCGGGGCAGGACGAACGAGCAGTACTTC. It specifies CASSFRGRTNEQYF.

This sequence joins TRBV11-2 and TRBJ2-5, with 9 bases lining up with TRBD1. Trimming took 1 base from V and 5 from J; bases not matched to a gene: 11. CDR1 and CDR2 (germline): SGHAT, FQNNGV. The CDR3 contains 17 residues. CDR3 in amino acids: CASSLVEGQGSMETQYF. CDR3 DNA: TGTGCCAGCAGCTTAGTAGAGGGACAGGGCTCAATGGAGACCCAGTACTTC.

This clonotype occurred a few times. V usage is TRBV12-3 or TRBV12-4 and J usage is TRBJ2-3; D remains ambiguous. V shed 4 bases and J shed 10 bases, with 18 bases lying between them. This CDR3 region has 14 residues. The CDR3 DNA reads as TGTGCCAGCAGTTCTAGACTGTACACAGAATCGCAGTATTTT. Translation gives CASSSRLYTESQYF.

This clonotype was observed a handful of times. This sequence joins TRBV24-1 and TRBJ1-5; D remains unclear. The CDR3 has 13 amino acids. The germline V gene has CDR1 KGHDR and CDR2 SFDVKD. Trimming left V 1 base short and J 6 bases short, with 6 bases between. CDR3 residues: CATSDFGFQPQHF. In DNA, the CDR3 is TGTGCCACCAGTGATTTCGGGTTTCAGCCCCAGCATTTT.

This chain joins TRBV24-1 and TRBJ1-5; weak D call: TRBD1 (5 bases). The CDR3 is 13 amino acids. The germline CDR1 and CDR2 sequences are KGHDR and SFDVKD. Deletions cut 9 bases from V and 4 bases from J, with 12 bases between. The CDR3 coding sequence is TGTGCCACCTCCGGGGCCTTTAATCAGCCCCAGCATTTT. It specifies CATSGAFNQPQHF.

V is TRBV27 and J is TRBJ1-2; 7 bases match TRBD1. Trimming at V came to 6 bases and at J to 4 bases, leaving 11 bases not matched to a gene. This CDR3 has 15 residues. The germline V gene encodes CDR1 MNHEY and CDR2 SMNVEV (reference sequence). The DNA for the CDR3 is TGTGCCAGCAGCCTAACCGGGACAGCTGCCTATGGCTACACCTTC. Its protein product is CASSLTGTAAYGYTF.

The CDR3 loop reads CASGRLAAYNEQFF. The CDR3 DNA sequence: TGTGCCAGCGGCCGACTAGCGGCCTACAATGAGCAGTTCTTC. This chain connects TRBV2 to TRBJ2-1, with 9 bases identical to TRBD2. The junction had 4 bases not matched to a gene; V was cut back by 8 bases and J by 2 bases. CDR3 length equals 14 residues. Germline lookup yields CDR1 SNHLY and CDR2 FYNNEI.